This T cell receptor (beta chain) was profiled in a study of T cells after yellow fever vaccination. A single record per CDR3 protein comes from TCRdb applying MiXCR to the 5' RACE reads. The repertoire includes hundreds of thousands of distinct CDR3 sequences, approximately 3.8% of them detected once, and around 20% sits in the top ten. This clonotype was seen repeatedly, ten times or more. The germline V gene encodes CDR1 MNHEY and CDR2 SMNVEV (reference sequence). With V trimmed by 8 bases and J by 3 bases, 4 bases remained unmatched. The length of the CDR3 is 15 residues. The chain recombines TRBV27 with TRBJ2-1, with 13 positions matching TRBD2. The sequenced sample was PBMCs, obtained on the day of the yellow fever booster vaccination. This receptor was identified in a man between 18 and 35 years old who received the YFV17D yellow fever vaccine. The CDR3 spells CASLRLAGGYNEQFF. The CDR3 coding sequence is TGTGCCAGCCTTCGACTAGCGGGGGGCTACAATGAGCAGTTCTTC.